Each of the 20 T cell receptor beta chains below was sequenced from the same sample in a study of T cells in Graves' hyperthyroidism and ophthalmopathy. TCR beta CDR3 region amplification was performed from RNA transcripts. Carried out on the TCR CDR3, a first-round RT-PCR used the HTBI primer set. MiXCR, run by TCRdb on the multiplex PCR reads, gives a single entry per CDR3 protein. The repertoire holds more than 450,000 distinct CDR3 sequences, with less than 15% as singletons. Material: blood. These TCRs come from a woman between 40 and 50 years old with Graves' hyperthyroidism.

This clonotype showed up many times. The V gene is TRBV27, the J gene TRBJ1-4, with no clear D. V gave up 4 bases and J gave up 3 bases, with 21 bases separating them. The CDR3 sequence is 18 residues long. From germline, CDR1 is MNHEY and CDR2 SMNVEV (reference sequence). The CDR3 DNA sequence: TGTGCCAGCAGTTCACGACCTCCCATTTGGGCGGCTAATGAAAAACTGTTTTTT. Protein product: CASSSRPPIWAANEKLFF.

The rearrangement links TRBV27 to TRBJ2-7; 9 nucleotides agree with TRBD2. In germline, CDR1 is MNHEY, CDR2 SMNVEV (reference sequence). V trimming: 0 bases; J trimming: 7 bases; junction bases outside the gene matches: 4. This CDR3 spans 14 amino acids. The CDR3, as DNA: TGTGCCAGCAGTTTATCCTGGACTAGCGATGAGCAGTACTTC. It yields the protein CASSLSWTSDEQYF.

There are a few counts of this clonotype. The V gene is TRBV7-8, the J gene TRBJ1-3, with 11 bases fitting TRBD1. This CDR3 is 19 amino acids long. V shed 3 bases, J shed 4 bases, and the junction held 14 bases outside the gene matches. Germline assignment: CDR1 SGHVS and CDR2 FQNEAQ. The CDR3 coding sequence is TGTGCCAGCAGCTTGCCTAGGACAGGGGGCTCTCCCCCAGGAAACACCATATATTTT. Its protein is CASSLPRTGGSPPGNTIYF.

CDR3 sequence: CASSKQYEQFF. CDR3 nucleotide sequence: TGTGCCAGTAGTAAACAGTATGAGCAGTTCTTC. The gene calls are TRBV19 and TRBJ2-1; D is unclear. This CDR3 is built from 11 residues. V was trimmed by 4 bases and J by 8 bases, leaving 6 bases between them. The germline V gene has CDR1 LNHDA and CDR2 SQIVND (reference sequence). The whole variable domain, filled in from reference TRBV19 and TRBJ2-1, reads DGGITQSPKYLFRKEGQNVTLSCEQNLNHDAMYWYRQDPGQGLRLIYYSQIVNDFQKGDIAEGYSVSREKKESFPLTVTSAQKNPTAFYLCASSKQYEQFFGPGTRLTVL.

This clonotype was seen only a few times. The chain carries TRBV5-1 and TRBJ2-5; the match to TRBD2 covers 13 bases. The CDR3 runs 17 residues. The ends lost 3 bases at V and 4 bases at J; junction bases unmatched: 9. Germline CDR1 and CDR2: SGHRS and YFSETQ. The CDR3 bases are TGCGCCAGCAGCTCCGGACTAGCGGGAGTTATTCTAGAGACCCAGTACTTC. Protein product: CASSSGLAGVILETQYF.

The rearrangement uses TRBV25-1 and TRBJ1-2, with a tentative D call TRBD1 (5 bases). The germline V and J ends were trimmed by 1 base and 7 bases, with 16 bases remaining between them. Germline assignment: CDR1 MGHDK and CDR2 SYGVNS. This CDR3 spans 15 amino acids. This CDR3 reads CASSELGEIGSGYTF. CDR3 coding DNA: TGTGCCAGCAGTGAATTGGGGGAGATTGGTTCTGGCTACACCTTC.

V is TRBV15 and J is TRBJ1-5; no definite D call. Germline assignment: CDR1 LNHNV and CDR2 YYDKDF (reference sequence). Trimming stripped 0 bases from V and 5 bases from J, with 5 bases between. The CDR3 covers 13 residues. CDR3 nucleotides: TGTGCCACCAGCAGAGAATTTTATCAGCCCCAGCATTTT. Its protein is CATSREFYQPQHF.

This clonotype was observed many times. The chain uses TRBV24-1 and TRBJ1-2; 8 nucleotides agree with TRBD1. Trimming cost V 3 bases and J 4 bases; bases outside gene matches: 3. Germline lookup yields CDR1 KGHDR and CDR2 SFDVKD. The CDR3 length is 14 residues. The chain's CDR3 is CATSDPGQAYGYTF. The CDR3 DNA sequence: TGTGCCACCAGTGATCCGGGACAGGCCTATGGCTACACCTTC.

This clonotype was seen many times. The chain uses TRBV11-2 and TRBJ1-2; D is unresolved. V was cut by 4 bases and J by 7 bases, with 13 bases left in between. This CDR3 is built from 13 residues. CDR1 is SGHAT and CDR2 is FQNNGV in the germline V gene. The CDR3 protein is CASSSAGVVGYTF. In nucleotides, the CDR3 is TGTGCCAGCAGCTCCGCAGGCGTGGTTGGCTACACCTTC.

This clonotype was observed at least ten times. The chain combines TRBV6-1 with TRBJ1-4; a possible D gene is TRBD1 (6 bases). Trimming took 6 bases from V and 8 from J, leaving 16 bases between them. CDR1 and CDR2 from the germline V gene are MNHNS and SASEGT. This CDR3 contains 14 residues. CDR3 amino acids: CASRIGGLSEKLFF. CDR3 sequence (DNA): TGTGCCAGCAGGATCGGGGGGCTTTCGGAAAAACTGTTTTTT.

This clonotype was picked up a small number of times. The V and J genes are TRBV29-1 and TRBJ1-2; D is possibly TRBD1 (6 bases). There are 13 residues in the CDR3. Germline V gives CDR1 SQVTM, CDR2 ANQGSEA. With 4 bases removed from V and 3 bases from J, the gap between germline ends came to 12 bases. DNA for the CDR3: TGCAGCGTTGCAGGGGCGCGTCACTATGGCTACACCTTC. Protein: CSVAGARHYGYTF.

There are many counts of this clonotype. V and J are TRBV30 and TRBJ2-5; D assignment may be TRBD1 or TRBD2 (5 bases each). This CDR3 spans 12 amino acids. The V gene lost 2 bases and the J gene lost 4 bases, with 8 bases spanning the gap. Per the germline V gene, CDR1 is GTSNPN and CDR2 is SVGIG (reference sequence). In nucleotides, the CDR3 is TGTGCCTGGAGTTCGGGACGAGAGACCCAGTACTTC. It specifies CAWSSGRETQYF.

This clonotype came up many times. This sequence joins TRBV5-1 and TRBJ1-2; D unresolved. CDR3 length equals 15 residues. Trimming removed 4 bases at V and 0 bases at J, with 13 bases between. CDR1 is SGHRS and CDR2 is YFSETQ in the germline V gene. The chain's CDR3 is CASSADGTSNYGYTF. The CDR3 nucleotides are TGCGCCAGCAGCGCGGACGGAACTTCTAACTATGGCTACACCTTC.

This clonotype was counted at least ten times. The V gene is TRBV30, the J gene TRBJ1-6, with 9 bases fitting TRBD1. Germline V gene data show CDR1 as GTSNPN and CDR2 as SVGIG (reference sequence). After removal of 3 bases from V and 10 bases from J, the junction contained 10 bases not matched to a gene. This CDR3 is 15 amino acids long. CDR3 DNA: TGTGCCTGGAGCGTTGGACAGGGGCAACGGTCACCCCTCCACTTT. It specifies CAWSVGQGQRSPLHF.

V and J are TRBV24-1 and TRBJ2-5, with 7 bases lining up with TRBD1. After removal of 3 bases from V and 3 bases from J, the junction contained 3 bases not matched to a gene. CDR3 length equals 14 residues. CDR1 KGHDR and CDR2 SFDVKD come from the germline V gene. The CDR3 sequence: CATSDIGTEETQYF. The CDR3 nucleotides are TGTGCCACCAGTGATATCGGGACAGAAGAGACCCAGTACTTC.

The chain carries TRBV12-5 and TRBJ2-1; 8 bases are a match to TRBD2. The length of the CDR3 is 19 residues. Germline assignment: CDR1 LGHNT and CDR2 FRNRAP. V gave up 0 bases and J gave up 5 bases; unmatched junction bases: 15. CDR3 amino acids: CASGLVQASGSPFDNEQFF. The CDR3 region has the DNA TGTGCTAGTGGTTTGGTACAGGCAAGCGGGAGTCCTTTCGACAATGAGCAGTTCTTC.

This clonotype was observed many times. The V call is TRBV5-1, the J call TRBJ2-3, with D unclear. This CDR3 is built from 14 residues. CDR1 and CDR2 from the germline V gene are SGHRS and YFSETQ. Trimming took off 5 bases at V and 0 bases at J, with 10 bases between the two ends. The CDR3 DNA follows: TGCGCCAGCAGATTACAGCCGAGCACAGATACGCAGTATTTT. Its translation: CASRLQPSTDTQYF.

There are many counts of this clonotype. The V gene is TRBV3-1, the J gene TRBJ1-1, with a possible D match to TRBD1 (5 bases). The germline gives CDR1 LGHDT, CDR2 YNNKEL (reference sequence). The CDR3 has 11 amino acids. With 3 bases removed from V and 6 bases from J, the gap between germline ends came to 5 bases. The CDR3 protein is CASSQTAEAFF. CDR3 nucleotide sequence: TGTGCCAGCAGCCAGACAGCTGAAGCTTTCTTT.

This clonotype was counted a few times. The chain uses TRBV4-2 and TRBJ2-7, with 11 nucleotides matching TRBD2. V was pared by 1 base and J by 4 bases, with 6 bases of the junction left unmatched. The V gene's germline CDR1 is LGHNA and CDR2 YNFKEQ. The CDR3 runs 16 residues. The CDR3 here is CASSQVIAGGQYEQYF. In DNA, the CDR3 is TGTGCCAGCAGCCAAGTAATAGCGGGAGGGCAATACGAGCAGTACTTC.

In its sample, this clonotype was seen a few times. The gene calls are TRBV10-3 and TRBJ2-7, with 11 bases lining up with TRBD2. Trimming cost V 6 bases and J 3 bases; bases outside gene matches: 7. CDR1 and CDR2 (germline): ENHRY, SYGVKD. This CDR3 spans 15 amino acids. CDR3 protein: CAIREGLAEVYEQYF. CDR3 bases: TGTGCCATCAGGGAGGGACTAGCGGAAGTCTACGAGCAGTACTTC.